Following are 10 T cell receptor beta chains from one sample sequenced in a study of prognosis after radiotherapy for stage I lung cancer. The genomic DNA TCR beta CDR3 region underwent two rounds of multiplex PCR. Amplification during the initial PCR round employed primers specific to each TRBV and TRBJ gene. TCRdb re-derived calls from the multiplex PCR reads in MiXCR, one entry per CDR3 protein. This sample has over 15,000 distinct CDR3 sequences, with roughly 55% found just once. The starting material was PBMCs, obtained before or after stereotactic body radiation therapy (not recorded which). The receptors were gathered from a donor over 45 with non-small cell lung cancer.

The count of this clonotype is one. J is TRBJ2-6 and V is TRBV13, with TRBD2 matching over 12 bases. With 5 bases clipped from V and 2 bases from J, the junction kept 7 bases outside the gene matches. The CDR3 has 18 amino acids. Germline V gene data show CDR1 as PRHDT and CDR2 as FYEKMQ (reference sequence). The CDR3 protein is CASSLLAGGPTGANVLTF. CDR3 bases: TGTGCCAGCAGCCTTCTAGCGGGGGGGCCTACTGGGGCCAACGTCCTGACTTTC.

The CDR3 sequence is CASRVGVSSYEQYF. For the CDR3, the DNA is TGCGCCTCCAGAGTTGGGGTGAGCTCCTACGAGCAGTACTTC. This sequence joins TRBV5-1 and TRBJ2-7, with D unclear. This CDR3 is built from 14 residues. Deletions cut 10 bases from V and 0 bases from J, with 17 bases between. Looked up from germline, CDR1 is SGHRS and CDR2 is YFSETQ.

On this clonotype itself: The junction departs from germline at one end; a sequencing error may be responsible. This chain links TRBV28 with TRBJ2-2; D possibly corresponds to TRBD1 (6 bases). This CDR3 contains 16 residues. Germline-derived CDR1 and CDR2 are MDHEN and SYDVKM. CDR3 region: CASISLVGGVAGDLFF. The CDR3 DNA reads as TGTGCCAGCATCTCCCTCGTAGGGGGAGTCGCCGGGGATCTGTTTTTT.

This chain connects TRBV30 to TRBJ2-6, with D perhaps matching TRBD2 (6 bases). Between the trimmed V and J ends, which lost 5 bases and 0 bases, there was a span of 11 bases. This CDR3 spans 15 amino acids. In germline, CDR1 is GTSNPN, CDR2 SVGIG (reference sequence). In DNA, the CDR3 is TGTGCCTGGGGGACTGCCACCTCTGGGGCCAACGTCCTGACTTTC. This sequence encodes CAWGTATSGANVLTF.

This clonotype was picked up many times. This chain connects TRBV3-1 to TRBJ1-1; TRBD1 might be the D (6 bases). The V gene's germline CDR1 is LGHDT and CDR2 YNNKEL (reference sequence). The CDR3 totals 14 residues. Trimming removed 4 bases from V and 5 bases from J, with 14 bases in between. The CDR3 spells CASSLSQGYTEAFF. CDR3 sequence (DNA): TGTGCCAGCAGCCTGTCACAGGGATATACTGAAGCTTTCTTT.

This clonotype has only a few counts. This likely came from a read error, as a far larger clone is one base away. The genes are TRBV6-2 or TRBV6-3 and TRBJ2-5, with TRBD2 matching 10 bases. TRBJ2-1 matches the DNA end more closely, so the J call is doubtful. In germline, CDR1 is MNHEY, CDR2 SVGEGT. The CDR3 is 15 amino acids. Here the CDR3 reads CASSYGAGGPYEQFF. As DNA, the CDR3 is TGTGCCAGCAGTTACGGAGCGGGAGGGCCATATGAGCAGTTCTTC.

This clonotype was recorded at least ten times. This chain joins TRBV5-6 and TRBJ1-2, with D unresolved. The germline V gene encodes CDR1 SGHDT and CDR2 YYEEEE. V was trimmed by 3 bases and J by 5 bases, leaving 2 bases between them. The CDR3 is 10 amino acids. The CDR3 is CASSYYGYTF. CDR3 DNA: TGTGCCAGCAGCTATTATGGCTACACCTTC.

This clonotype was seen more than once but under ten times. A much larger clone differs by one base, so this may be a read error. This chain connects TRBV6-1 to TRBJ1-1, with 7 bases fitting TRBD1. V gave up 9 bases and J gave up 11 bases; unmatched junction bases: 12. The CDR3 is 12 amino acids. The germline V gene encodes CDR1 MNHNS and CDR2 SASEGT. The CDR3 DNA follows: TGTGCCAGATTTAACGGGCAGGGGGGTGCTTTCTTT. Amino acids: CARFNGQGGAFF.

Remarks on this clonotype: The junction departs from the called germline gene at one end, perhaps through a read error. The chain recombines TRBV28 with TRBJ2-2; D is perhaps TRBD2 (7 bases). The germline V gene has CDR1 MDHEN and CDR2 SYDVKM. The CDR3 consists of 16 residues. CDR3 in DNA: TGTGCCAGCACCGAGGGCGGGGGCGCTCTCACCTGGGAGCTGTTTTTT. It specifies CASTEGGGALTWELFF.

A remark on this clonotype: The junction departs from the called germline gene at one end, perhaps through a read error. CDR3 sequence reads: CANSLAVLTLETQYF. The DNA for the CDR3 is TGTGCCAACAGCTTAGCCGTACTAACTCTGGAGACCCAGTACTTC. J is TRBJ2-5 and V is TRBV7-2; D is ambiguous. The CDR3 has 15 residues. Germline V gives CDR1 SGHTA, CDR2 FQGNSA.